The 21 T cell receptor beta chains in this list originate from one sample, sequenced in a study of cytomegalovirus exposure and HLA in healthy donors (dated by TCRdb to about 2017). The receptor library was made with the immunoSEQ multiplex PCR assay. The multiplex PCR relied on a mix of 60 forward primers for TCR Vbeta segments and 13 reverse primers for TCR Jbeta segments. Here the immuneACCESS table is served through TCRdb, limited to in-frame sequences with V and J called. Missing clones are a known gap in these copies; in checked studies unresolved V genes cover under half, and the rest lacks a known reason. Counted in this sample were approximately 150,000 clones; 70% to 80% of them appeared once. The ten largest account for 4.3% of the sample. The source material was PBMCs. Receptor source: a man aged 35-49 years in good health and CMV-seronegative.

This rearrangement joins TRBV7-2 to TRBJ2-6; tentative D call: TRBD1 (5 bases). CDR3 length: 19 amino acids. V shed 3 bases and J shed 0 bases, with 18 bases lying between them. Looked up from germline, CDR1 is SGHTA and CDR2 is FQGNSA. The CDR3 sequence: CASSLFSADKDSGANVLTF. In DNA form, the CDR3 reads TGTGCCAGCAGCTTGTTCTCGGCGGACAAGGACTCTGGGGCCAACGTCCTGACTTTC. The entire variable domain, with the rest obtained from reference TRBV7-2 and TRBJ2-6, is as follows: GAGVSQSPSNKVTEKGKDVELRCDPISGHTALYWYRQSLGQGLEFLIYFQGNSAPDKSGLPSDRFSAERTGGSVSTLTIQRTQQEDSAVYLCASSLFSADKDSGANVLTFGAGSRLTVL.

This clone has a handful of counts. This rearrangement joins TRBV7-9 to TRBJ2-7; D remains unclear. Trimming removed 5 bases from V and 0 bases from J, with 14 bases in between. The CDR3 consists of 15 residues. CDR1 is SEHNR and CDR2 is FQNEAQ in the germline V gene (reference sequence). The CDR3 DNA sequence: TGTGCCAGCAGCGTAATGACTCGCCCCTCCTACGAGCAGTACTTC. It specifies CASSVMTRPSYEQYF.

The rearrangement joins TRBV6-5 to TRBJ2-2, with 8 bases matching TRBD1. Germline V lookup: CDR1 MNHEY, CDR2 SVGAGI. The CDR3 totals 15 residues. The V and J ends lost 5 bases and 6 bases, in that order; junction bases with no gene match: 8. The CDR3 loop reads CASSLQLQGAGELFF. In DNA, the CDR3 is TGTGCCAGCAGTCTTCAATTACAGGGGGCCGGGGAGCTGTTTTTT.

The chain has TRBV20-1 and TRBJ1-1; weak D call: TRBD1 (5 bases). The V gene lost 3 bases and the J gene lost 11 bases, with 13 bases spanning the gap. CDR1 DFQATT and CDR2 SNEGSKA come from the germline V gene (reference sequence). The CDR3 runs 11 residues. The CDR3 region has the DNA TGCAGTGCTAGGACCGGGACTGGGGCTTTCTTT. This codes for CSARTGTGAFF.

J is TRBJ1-1 and V is TRBV5-5, with TRBD1 as a possible D gene (5 bases). Germline CDR1 SGHKS, CDR2 YYEKEE (reference sequence). The germline V and J ends were trimmed by 0 bases and 4 bases, with 16 bases remaining between them. The length of the CDR3 is 16 residues. The CDR3 spells CASSLGVRVGGTEAFF. CDR3 nucleotide sequence: TGTGCCAGCAGCTTGGGAGTCAGGGTCGGGGGCACTGAAGCTTTCTTT. The full variable domain, completed using reference TRBV5-5 and TRBJ1-1, is DAGVTQSPTHLIKTRGQQVTLRCSPISGHKSVSWYQQVLGQGPQFIFQYYEKEERGRGNFPDRFSARQFPNYSSELNVNALLLGDSALYLCASSLGVRVGGTEAFFGQGTRLTVV.

The chain couples TRBV7-9 to TRBJ1-2, with TRBD1 identical over 12 bases. Germline lookup yields CDR1 SEHNR and CDR2 FQNEAQ (reference sequence). V lost 5 bases to trimming and J lost 4 bases; unmatched junction nucleotides: 2. This CDR3 has 14 residues. The CDR3 loop is CASSPGQGAYGYTF. The CDR3 nucleotides are TGTGCCAGCAGCCCGGGACAGGGGGCCTATGGCTACACCTTC.

The gene calls are TRBV29-1 and TRBJ1-2; D uncertain. The CDR3 length is 11 residues. Germline values: CDR1 SQVTM, CDR2 ANQGSEA. The DNA for the CDR3 is TGCACCGATCGGGAGGGCTATGGCTACACCTTC. Protein: CTDREGYGYTF.

V is TRBV5-1 and J is TRBJ2-5; D is uncertain. V was trimmed by 0 bases and J by 6 bases, leaving 12 bases between them. Looked up from germline, CDR1 is SGHRS and CDR2 is YFSETQ. CDR3 size: 14 residues. The DNA for the CDR3 is TGCGCCAGCAGCTTGGATCGAGAGGCAAAGACCCAGTACTTC. It translates to CASSLDREAKTQYF.

The rearrangement links TRBV6-1 to TRBJ1-2; the match to TRBD1 covers 9 bases. The CDR3 is made up of 14 amino acids. CDR1 MNHNS and CDR2 SASEGT come from the germline V gene. V lost 5 bases to trimming and J lost 4 bases; unmatched junction nucleotides: 5. The CDR3 loop is CASSSGQGSYGYTF. CDR3 nucleotide sequence: TGTGCCAGCAGTTCGGGACAGGGATCCTATGGCTACACCTTC.

In its sample, this clone was seen once. This chain links TRBV5-6 with TRBJ1-4; unclear D gene. The CDR3 has 15 amino acids. The ends were cut back, 4 bases at V and 11 bases at J, with 21 bases in the middle. The germline gives CDR1 SGHDT, CDR2 YYEEEE. CDR3 DNA: TGTGCCAGCAGCGCCGGGTGGGAGGTTGTCAGGAAACTGTTTTTT. Encoded protein: CASSAGWEVVRKLFF.

This sequence joins TRBV30 and TRBJ2-5; TRBD2 is a possible D gene (5 bases). The better agreement between TRBJ2-7 and the DNA end casts doubt on the J call. Germline V gene sequence: CDR1 GTSNPN, CDR2 SVGIG (reference sequence). This CDR3 has 14 amino acids. CDR3 in DNA: TGTGCCTGGAGTGTAGCTCCGGGAAACTACGAGCAGTACTTC. This encodes CAWSVAPGNYEQYF.

Here the CDR3 DNA reads TGTGCCAGCAGCGCATCCCAGGGGATCGGTCAGCCCCAGCATTTT. This gives the protein CASSASQGIGQPQHF. The chain combines TRBV9 with TRBJ1-5; a possible D gene is TRBD1 (6 bases). The CDR3 has 15 amino acids. Germline loops: CDR1 SGDLS, CDR2 YYNGEE. The germline V and J ends were trimmed by 3 bases and 6 bases, with 16 bases remaining between them.

This clone occurred once. The chain employs TRBV27 and TRBJ2-1; 7 positions match TRBD1. The ends lost 3 bases at V and 8 bases at J; junction bases unmatched: 7. Germline loops: CDR1 MNHEY, CDR2 SMNVEV (reference sequence). This CDR3 has 14 residues. CDR3 nucleotide sequence: TGTGCCAGCAGTTTTCAGGGGGAGTCGGATGAGCAGTTCTTC. Translated: CASSFQGESDEQFF.

The CDR3 sequence: CASSYQAGVETQYF. The CDR3 DNA reads as TGTGCCAGCAGTTACCAGGCGGGTGTAGAGACCCAGTACTTC. The gene calls are TRBV7-3 and TRBJ2-5, with D possibly TRBD2 on 5 matching bases. Trimming removed 6 bases from V and 4 bases from J, with 15 bases in between. Germline V gene data show CDR1 as SGHTA and CDR2 as FQGTGA. The CDR3 sequence is 14 residues long.

This clone was counted a single time. This chain uses TRBV29-1 with TRBJ2-2; D might be TRBD1 (6 bases). V lost 6 bases and J lost 4, with 15 bases in between. The germline CDR1 and CDR2 sequences are SQVTM and ANQGSEA. The CDR3 length is 14 residues. CDR3 sequence (DNA): TGCAGCGTGCCCTCGGGACAAGTCACCGGGGAGCTGTTTTTT. Amino acid sequence: CSVPSGQVTGELFF.

The V gene is TRBV30, the J gene TRBJ1-1; no definite D call. This CDR3 is built from 12 residues. The V end was cut by 7 bases, the J end by 11 bases, with 20 bases between. Germline CDR1 and CDR2: GTSNPN and SVGIG (reference sequence). CDR3 loop: CAYTLTLTAAFF. In nucleotides, the CDR3 is TGTGCCTATACGCTCACTTTGACTGCGGCTTTCTTT. Full variable domain (missing parts from reference TRBV30 and TRBJ1-1): SQTIHQWPATLVQPVGSPLSLECTVEGTSNPNLYWYRQAAGRGLQLLFYSVGIGQISSEVPQNLSASRPQDRQFILSSKKLLLSDSGFYLCAYTLTLTAAFFGQGTRLTVV.

This rearrangement joins TRBV27 to TRBJ2-7; maybe TRBD1 (6 bases). This CDR3 has 13 amino acids. The germline V gene encodes CDR1 MNHEY and CDR2 SMNVEV (reference sequence). The V end lost 6 bases, the J end lost 4 bases, and 13 bases lay between the germline ends. The CDR3 sequence: CASSLGAEYEQYF. CDR3 sequence (DNA): TGTGCCAGCAGCCTGGGGGCTGAGTACGAGCAGTACTTC.

The chain combines TRBV4-1 with TRBJ2-5, with D perhaps TRBD1 (6 bases). V lost 1 base to trimming and J lost 2 bases, with 17 bases between them. There are 17 residues in the CDR3. Germline V lookup: CDR1 MGHRA, CDR2 YSYEKL. CDR3 amino acids: CASSQAGWGRGQETQYF. CDR3 bases: TGCGCCAGCAGCCAAGCCGGATGGGGCAGGGGACAAGAGACCCAGTACTTC.

This clone was picked up a small number of times. V gene TRBV4-2 combines with J gene TRBJ2-4; TRBD2 aligns across 9 bases. Germline CDR1 LGHNA, CDR2 YNFKEQ. CDR3 length equals 17 residues. J was trimmed by 8 bases and V by 4 bases; bases with no gene match: 15. The CDR3 DNA reads TGTGCCAGCAGCCCCGGAGGAGTGGCGGGGGGGAGAGACATTCAGTACTTC. It is translated as CASSPGGVAGGRDIQYF.

This chain joins TRBV28 and TRBJ1-4; tentatively, D is TRBD1 (5 bases). Looked up from germline, CDR1 is MDHEN and CDR2 is SYDVKM. This CDR3 has 15 amino acids. Deletions cut 5 bases from V and 10 bases from J, with 20 bases between. The CDR3 sequence: CASSAVGGGLGKLFF. The CDR3 nucleotides read TGTGCCAGCAGTGCCGTCGGGGGGGGTCTTGGAAAACTGTTTTTT.

The chain combines TRBV16 with TRBJ1-2; D not certain. The V end lost 4 bases, the J end lost 7 bases, and 10 bases lay between the germline ends. Germline V CDR1 and CDR2: KGHSY, FQNENV. The CDR3 is 12 amino acids. CDR3 amino acids: CASSPSGSGYTF. Here the CDR3 DNA reads TGTGCCAGCAGCCCTTCAGGCTCTGGCTACACCTTC.